A selection of T cell receptor beta chains follows, all from one sample in a study of identical twins. Via MiXCR, TCRdb re-called the 5' RACE reads, giving one row per CDR3 protein. The table records around 470,000 distinct CDR3 sequences, 14% of them present only once. These sequences were also reported in another study, on yellow fever vaccine responses in identical twins.

Sequencing was performed on CD4+ T cells sorted from blood. These receptors originate from a woman aged 18-35 years in good health. CDR3s include the opening cysteine and the closing phenylalanine or tryptophan. A D gene is named only where the DNA matches it firmly. Clone sizes are given selectively: once, few, many, or a class where the clone is expanded.

v_gene: TRBV5-1; abundance: -; d_gene: TRBD2; j_gene: TRBJ2-1; len: 16; CDR3nt: TGCGCCAGCAGCTACCAAGGGGGACTAGCGGGGGGCCAACAGTTCTTC; CDR3aa: CASSYQGGLAGGQQFF
v_gene: TRBV9; abundance: -; d_gene: TRBD2; j_gene: TRBJ2-5; len: 16; CDR3nt: TGTGCCAGCAGCGTATTGCCTAGCGGGAGCGGGGAGACCCAGTACTTC; CDR3aa: CASSVLPSGSGETQYF
v_gene: TRBV28; abundance: -; d_gene: -; j_gene: TRBJ1-4; len: 15; CDR3nt: TGTGCCAGCGTATCAGCCGGGTCCGGAGATGAAAAACTGTTTTTT; CDR3aa: CASVSAGSGDEKLFF
v_gene: TRBV3-1; abundance: few; d_gene: -; j_gene: TRBJ2-7; len: 12; CDR3nt: TGTGCCAGCAGCCAGAAAGTTGCCGAGCAGTACTTC; CDR3aa: CASSQKVAEQYF
v_gene: TRBV12-3/TRBV12-4; abundance: many; d_gene: -; j_gene: TRBJ2-7; len: 13; CDR3nt: TGTGCCAGCAGCCAAACCCAGGTTAGCGAGCAGTACTTC; CDR3aa: CASSQTQVSEQYF
v_gene: TRBV6-5; abundance: many; d_gene: TRBD2; j_gene: TRBJ2-7; len: 14; CDR3nt: TGTGCCAGCAGTTCGTTAGCGGGGGGGCACGAGCAGTACTTC; CDR3aa: CASSSLAGGHEQYF
v_gene: TRBV14; abundance: few; d_gene: -; j_gene: TRBJ2-1; len: 14; CDR3nt: TGTGCCAGCAGCCAAGATTGGGTTAGGGATGAGCAGTTCTTC; CDR3aa: CASSQDWVRDEQFF
v_gene: TRBV3-1; abundance: few; d_gene: TRBD1; j_gene: TRBJ1-1; len: 19; CDR3nt: TGTGCCAGCGGTGCTCAATACCGTCCGTTGACAGGGGAGAACACTGAAGCTTTCTTT; CDR3aa: CASGAQYRPLTGENTEAFF
v_gene: TRBV12-3/TRBV12-4; abundance: -; d_gene: TRBD2; j_gene: TRBJ2-3; len: 15; CDR3nt: TGTGCCAGCAGAGTACTAGCGGGAGTCGGAGATACGCAGTATTTT; CDR3aa: CASRVLAGVGDTQYF
v_gene: TRBV6-2/TRBV6-3; abundance: -; d_gene: TRBD2; j_gene: TRBJ2-7; len: 13; CDR3nt: TGTGCCAGCAGTCGACAGCCTAGCGGCGAGCAGTACTTC; CDR3aa: CASSRQPSGEQYF
v_gene: TRBV29-1; abundance: few; d_gene: TRBD1; j_gene: TRBJ2-7; len: 13; CDR3nt: TGCAGCGCAGGGACAGGGGTAGGCTACGAGCAGTACTTC; CDR3aa: CSAGTGVGYEQYF
v_gene: TRBV4-2; abundance: -; d_gene: TRBD1; j_gene: TRBJ2-6; len: 19; CDR3nt: TGTGCCAGCAGCCACGCTACAGGGGGCCGGGGGTCTGGGGCCAACGTCCTGACTTTC; CDR3aa: CASSHATGGRGSGANVLTF
v_gene: TRBV30; abundance: -; d_gene: -; j_gene: TRBJ2-5; len: 13; CDR3nt: TGTGCCCAAACGGAGGGGACCGAAGAGACCCAGTACTTC; CDR3aa: CAQTEGTEETQYF
v_gene: TRBV4-2; abundance: -; d_gene: TRBD2; j_gene: TRBJ2-2; len: 17; CDR3nt: TGTGCCAGCAGCCAAGAAGGTAGCGGGAGTGATACCGGGGAGCTGTTTTTT; CDR3aa: CASSQEGSGSDTGELFF
v_gene: TRBV3-1; abundance: -; d_gene: -; j_gene: TRBJ2-2; len: 14; CDR3nt: TGTGCCAGCAGCCATGGACAGTTTACCGGGGAGCTGTTTTTT; CDR3aa: CASSHGQFTGELFF
v_gene: TRBV25-1; abundance: few; d_gene: -; j_gene: TRBJ1-1; len: 14; CDR3nt: TGTGCCAGCTGGAGGGGGACCCTAAACACTGAAGCTTTCTTT; CDR3aa: CASWRGTLNTEAFF
v_gene: TRBV12-3/TRBV12-4; abundance: -; d_gene: -; j_gene: TRBJ2-7; len: 11; CDR3nt: TGTGCCAGCAGTTTAGACAGGGTCAAGTACTTC; CDR3aa: CASSLDRVKYF
v_gene: TRBV5-6; abundance: few; d_gene: TRBD1; j_gene: TRBJ2-3; len: 13; CDR3nt: TGTGCCAGCAGCTCTGGGGACAGAGATACGCAGTATTTT; CDR3aa: CASSSGDRDTQYF
v_gene: TRBV29-1; abundance: many; d_gene: -; j_gene: TRBJ2-1; len: 14; CDR3nt: TGCAGCGCCCGGCTAGGGAGCTCCTACAATGAGCAGTTCTTC; CDR3aa: CSARLGSSYNEQFF
v_gene: TRBV10-3; abundance: -; d_gene: -; j_gene: TRBJ2-2; len: 12; CDR3nt: TGTGCCATCAGCGCGAACACCGGGGAGCTGTTTTTT; CDR3aa: CAISANTGELFF
v_gene: TRBV5-4; abundance: -; d_gene: TRBD2; j_gene: TRBJ2-2; len: 17; CDR3nt: TGTGCCAGCAGCTCCCCGGGACTAGCGGGAGAGGCCGGGGAGCTGTTTTTT; CDR3aa: CASSSPGLAGEAGELFF
v_gene: TRBV11-2; abundance: few; d_gene: TRBD1; j_gene: TRBJ2-7; len: 14; CDR3nt: TGTGCCAGCAGCCGTCTGACAGGGACCTACGAGCAGTACTTC; CDR3aa: CASSRLTGTYEQYF
v_gene: TRBV5-6; abundance: few; d_gene: TRBD1; j_gene: TRBJ1-5; len: 14; CDR3nt: TGTGCCAGCAGCATGACAGGGACCAATCAGCCCCAGCATTTT; CDR3aa: CASSMTGTNQPQHF
v_gene: TRBV12-3/TRBV12-4; abundance: few; d_gene: -; j_gene: TRBJ1-1; len: 14; CDR3nt: TGTGCCAGCAGTTTCCGGGGGCGCGGCACTGAAGCTTTCTTT; CDR3aa: CASSFRGRGTEAFF
v_gene: TRBV6-1; abundance: -; d_gene: TRBD2; j_gene: TRBJ2-3; len: 15; CDR3nt: TGTGCCAGCGTAAAATCTAGCGGGTTCACAGATACGCAGTATTTT; CDR3aa: CASVKSSGFTDTQYF
v_gene: TRBV20-1; abundance: few; d_gene: -; j_gene: TRBJ2-7; len: 14; CDR3nt: TGCAGTGCTCTAGATGTAGGGAACTCCTACGAGCAGTACTTC; CDR3aa: CSALDVGNSYEQYF
v_gene: TRBV28; abundance: -; d_gene: TRBD2; j_gene: TRBJ2-1; len: 14; CDR3nt: TGTGCCAGCAGGAGACTAGCGGGAGACAATGAGCAGTTCTTC; CDR3aa: CASRRLAGDNEQFF
v_gene: TRBV7-2; abundance: -; d_gene: -; j_gene: TRBJ2-3; len: 14; CDR3nt: TGTGCCAGCAGCTTAGTGGAGTGGGCAGATACGCAGTATTTT; CDR3aa: CASSLVEWADTQYF
v_gene: TRBV7-9; abundance: many; d_gene: -; j_gene: TRBJ2-1; len: 15; CDR3nt: TGTGCCAGCAGCTCCGCGGGCAGGGACTACAATGAGCAGTTCTTC; CDR3aa: CASSSAGRDYNEQFF
v_gene: TRBV29-1; abundance: -; d_gene: TRBD1; j_gene: TRBJ2-7; len: 13; CDR3nt: TGCAGCGTAGCAGGGGGTACCCCCTACGAGCAGTACTTC; CDR3aa: CSVAGGTPYEQYF
v_gene: TRBV9; abundance: few; d_gene: -; j_gene: TRBJ1-1; len: 16; CDR3nt: TGTGCCAGCAGCAGAACGGACATGGGGCCCGACACTGAAGCTTTCTTT; CDR3aa: CASSRTDMGPDTEAFF
v_gene: TRBV6-2/TRBV6-3; abundance: -; d_gene: -; j_gene: TRBJ1-5; len: 12; CDR3nt: TGTGCCAGCAGTTACGTCGGGGAGCCCCAGCATTTT; CDR3aa: CASSYVGEPQHF
v_gene: TRBV7-2; abundance: few; d_gene: -; j_gene: TRBJ2-5; len: 14; CDR3nt: TGTGCCAGCCGACTAGACCCAATCCAAGAGACCCAGTACTTC; CDR3aa: CASRLDPIQETQYF
v_gene: TRBV7-3; abundance: -; d_gene: -; j_gene: TRBJ2-2; len: 15; CDR3nt: TGTGCCAGCAGCTTACTCGCCCAGGGGATGGGGGAGCTGTTTTTT; CDR3aa: CASSLLAQGMGELFF
v_gene: TRBV21-1; abundance: -; d_gene: -; j_gene: TRBJ2-7; len: 15; CDR3nt: TGTGCCAGCAGTGACTTCAGGGGTCCCGTCTACGAGCAGTACTTC; CDR3aa: CASSDFRGPVYEQYF
v_gene: TRBV28; abundance: -; d_gene: TRBD2; j_gene: TRBJ2-3; len: 17; CDR3nt: TGTGCCAGCAGTCCCATGACTAGCGGGAGGGCGGGAGATACGCAGTATTTT; CDR3aa: CASSPMTSGRAGDTQYF
v_gene: TRBV20-1; abundance: -; d_gene: -; j_gene: TRBJ2-5; len: 14; CDR3nt: TGCAGTGCTAGAGGAGGCGGAAAGCAAGAGACCCAGTACTTC; CDR3aa: CSARGGGKQETQYF
v_gene: TRBV29-1; abundance: few; d_gene: -; j_gene: TRBJ2-3; len: 15; CDR3nt: TGCAGCGTAGGACAACTACAGCTGACGGGGGATACGCAGTATTTT; CDR3aa: CSVGQLQLTGDTQYF
v_gene: TRBV15; abundance: few; d_gene: -; j_gene: TRBJ2-2; len: 14; CDR3nt: TGTGCCACCAGCAGAGAACGGACCCCCGGGGAGCTGTTTTTT; CDR3aa: CATSRERTPGELFF
v_gene: TRBV21-1; abundance: -; d_gene: -; j_gene: TRBJ2-7; len: 15; CDR3nt: TGTGCCAGCAGCAAAGAAGGGACAGGGGGCTACGAGCAGTACTTC; CDR3aa: CASSKEGTGGYEQYF
v_gene: TRBV12-3/TRBV12-4; abundance: many; d_gene: -; j_gene: TRBJ2-5; len: 12; CDR3nt: TGTGCCAGCTCGACGGCCCAAGAGACCCAGTACTTC; CDR3aa: CASSTAQETQYF
v_gene: TRBV6-1; abundance: few; d_gene: TRBD2; j_gene: TRBJ2-1; len: 17; CDR3nt: TGTGCCAGCAGTCCCGGCGGTAGCGGGGGCCAAGGGGATGAGCAGTTCTTC; CDR3aa: CASSPGGSGGQGDEQFF
v_gene: TRBV20-1; abundance: few; d_gene: TRBD2; j_gene: TRBJ2-4; len: 16; CDR3nt: TGCAGTGCTAGACCCCGACTAGCGGAGTGGGGGAACATTCAGTACTTC; CDR3aa: CSARPRLAEWGNIQYF
v_gene: TRBV4-2; abundance: -; d_gene: -; j_gene: TRBJ2-3; len: 12; CDR3nt: TGTGCCAGCAGCGAAGGGGACACCCCGCAGTATTTT; CDR3aa: CASSEGDTPQYF
v_gene: TRBV20-1; abundance: many; d_gene: -; j_gene: TRBJ2-3; len: 15; CDR3nt: TGCAGTGCCTATGTACCGGGACCCATCACAGATACGCAGTATTTT; CDR3aa: CSAYVPGPITDTQYF
v_gene: TRBV4-3; abundance: -; d_gene: -; j_gene: TRBJ2-2; len: 17; CDR3nt: TGCGCCAGCAGCCAAGACACGCTAAGTTCATTCACCGGGGAGCTGTTTTTT; CDR3aa: CASSQDTLSSFTGELFF
v_gene: TRBV5-1; abundance: -; d_gene: TRBD1; j_gene: TRBJ2-7; len: 16; CDR3nt: TGCGCCAGCAGCTTGGGAATGGGACAGGGTTCGCGCGAGCAGTACTTC; CDR3aa: CASSLGMGQGSREQYF
v_gene: TRBV19; abundance: -; d_gene: TRBD2; j_gene: TRBJ2-7; len: 15; CDR3nt: TGTGCCAGTAAAAGACTAGCGGGCCCTTCCTACGAGCAGTACTTC; CDR3aa: CASKRLAGPSYEQYF
v_gene: TRBV7-3; abundance: -; d_gene: -; j_gene: TRBJ2-3; len: 16; CDR3nt: TGTGCCAGCAGCTTAGGTGTTAGCTTGGGCACAGATACGCAGTATTTT; CDR3aa: CASSLGVSLGTDTQYF
v_gene: TRBV2; abundance: -; d_gene: TRBD1; j_gene: TRBJ2-2; len: 15; CDR3nt: TGTGCCAGCAGTGGAAGGACAGGGAACACCGGGGAGCTGTTTTTT; CDR3aa: CASSGRTGNTGELFF
v_gene: TRBV10-3; abundance: -; d_gene: -; j_gene: TRBJ2-3; len: 16; CDR3nt: TGTGCCATCAGTGAAGCCGGAATTACTGTCACAGATACGCAGTATTTT; CDR3aa: CAISEAGITVTDTQYF
v_gene: TRBV10-3; abundance: few; d_gene: TRBD2; j_gene: TRBJ2-5; len: 15; CDR3nt: TGTGCCATCAGTGATCCTAGCGGGGCACAAGAGACCCAGTACTTC; CDR3aa: CAISDPSGAQETQYF
v_gene: TRBV10-3; abundance: few; d_gene: -; j_gene: TRBJ2-6; len: 15; CDR3nt: TGTGCCACCGCGACCTGGGGTCCTGGGGCCAACGTCCTGACTTTC; CDR3aa: CATATWGPGANVLTF
v_gene: TRBV6-1; abundance: many; d_gene: -; j_gene: TRBJ2-1; len: 13; CDR3nt: TGTGCCAGCAGTCGACAATCCTACAATGAGCAGTTCTTC; CDR3aa: CASSRQSYNEQFF
v_gene: TRBV14; abundance: few; d_gene: -; j_gene: TRBJ2-1; len: 15; CDR3nt: TGTGCCAGCAGCCAAGAAATGGGCGGGCTCAATGAGCAGTTCTTC; CDR3aa: CASSQEMGGLNEQFF
v_gene: TRBV2; abundance: -; d_gene: -; j_gene: TRBJ2-5; len: 13; CDR3nt: TGTGCCAGCAGTGCAGGGACCAAAGAGACCCAGTACTTC; CDR3aa: CASSAGTKETQYF
v_gene: TRBV10-3; abundance: many; d_gene: TRBD2; j_gene: TRBJ2-3; len: 14; CDR3nt: TGTGCCATCAGCCTTCTAGCGGACACAGATACGCAGTATTTT; CDR3aa: CAISLLADTDTQYF